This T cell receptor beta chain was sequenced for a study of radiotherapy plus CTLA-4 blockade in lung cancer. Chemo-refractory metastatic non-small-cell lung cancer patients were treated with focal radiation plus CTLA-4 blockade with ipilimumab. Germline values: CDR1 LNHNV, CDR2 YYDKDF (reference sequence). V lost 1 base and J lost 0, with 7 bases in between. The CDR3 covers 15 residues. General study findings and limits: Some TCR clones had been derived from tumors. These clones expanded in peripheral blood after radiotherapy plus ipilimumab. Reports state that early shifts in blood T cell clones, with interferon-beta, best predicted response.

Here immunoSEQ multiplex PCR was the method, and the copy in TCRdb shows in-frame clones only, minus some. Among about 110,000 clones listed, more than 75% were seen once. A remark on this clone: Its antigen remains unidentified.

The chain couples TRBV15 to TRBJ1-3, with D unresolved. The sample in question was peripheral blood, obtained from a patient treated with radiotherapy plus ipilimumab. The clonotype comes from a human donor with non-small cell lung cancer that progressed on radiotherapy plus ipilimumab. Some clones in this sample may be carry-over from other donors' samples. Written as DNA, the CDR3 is TGTGCCACCAGCAGAGGGAGGCGCTCTGGAAACACCATATATTTT. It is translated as CATSRGRRSGNTIYF.